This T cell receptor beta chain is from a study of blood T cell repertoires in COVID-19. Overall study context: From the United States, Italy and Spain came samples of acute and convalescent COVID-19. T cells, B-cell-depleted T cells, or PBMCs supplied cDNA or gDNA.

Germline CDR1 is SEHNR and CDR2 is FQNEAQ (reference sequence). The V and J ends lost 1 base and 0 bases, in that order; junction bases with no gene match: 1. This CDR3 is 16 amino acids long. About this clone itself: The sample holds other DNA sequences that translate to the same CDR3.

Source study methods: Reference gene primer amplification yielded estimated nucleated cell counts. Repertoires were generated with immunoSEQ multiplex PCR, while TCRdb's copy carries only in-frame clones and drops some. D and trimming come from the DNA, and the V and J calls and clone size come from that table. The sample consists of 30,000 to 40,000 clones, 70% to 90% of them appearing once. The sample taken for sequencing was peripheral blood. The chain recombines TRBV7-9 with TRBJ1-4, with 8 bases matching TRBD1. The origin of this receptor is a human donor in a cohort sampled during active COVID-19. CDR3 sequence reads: CASSLGGQATNEKLFF. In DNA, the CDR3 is TGTGCCAGCAGCTTAGGGGGACAGGCAACTAATGAAAAACTGTTTTTT.